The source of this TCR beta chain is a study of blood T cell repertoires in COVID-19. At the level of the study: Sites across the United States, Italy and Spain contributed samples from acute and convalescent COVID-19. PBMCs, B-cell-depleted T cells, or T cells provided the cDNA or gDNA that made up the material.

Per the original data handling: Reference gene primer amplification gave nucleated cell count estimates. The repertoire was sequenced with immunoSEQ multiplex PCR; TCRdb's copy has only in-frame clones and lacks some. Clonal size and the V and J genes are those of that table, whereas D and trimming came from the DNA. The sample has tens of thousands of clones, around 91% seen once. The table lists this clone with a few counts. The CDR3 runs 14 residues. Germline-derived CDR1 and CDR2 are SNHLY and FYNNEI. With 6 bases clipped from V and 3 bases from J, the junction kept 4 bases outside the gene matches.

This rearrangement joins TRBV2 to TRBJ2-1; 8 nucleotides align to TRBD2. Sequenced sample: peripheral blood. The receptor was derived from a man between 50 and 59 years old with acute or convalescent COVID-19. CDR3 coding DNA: TGTGCCAGCAGGACTAGCGCTAGCTACAATGAGCAGTTCTTC. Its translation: CASRTSASYNEQFF.